This TCR beta chain was sequenced during a study of T cells in localized non-small cell lung cancer. Regarding the study as a whole: In the blood, greater T cell density corresponded to longer overall survival.

The protocol was immunoSEQ multiplex PCR, while the TCRdb copy is restricted to in-frame clones and leaves out a portion. The sample contains 20,000 to 30,000 clones, more than 65% of which appear only once. Germline V CDR1 and CDR2: SGHVS, FQNEAQ. Losses at the gene ends were 5 bases for V and 4 bases for J; bases not matched to a gene: 10. This CDR3 comprises 16 residues. As to this clone: Its antigen remains unidentified.

The source is a man aged 40-75 years with stage III squamous cell lung carcinoma. The material sequenced was peripheral blood, taken before any cancer treatment. The chain couples TRBV7-8 to TRBJ2-2; 7 bases map to TRBD1. For the CDR3, the DNA is TGTGCCAGCAGCGCGCCTGGGACAGCACTCACCGGGGAGCTGTTTTTT. Its translation: CASSAPGTALTGELFF.